The 19 T cell receptor beta chains given below trace back to one sample, sequenced in a study of cytomegalovirus exposure and HLA in healthy donors (dated 2017 in TCRdb). The library was obtained by the immunoSEQ multiplex PCR assay. The multiplex PCR relied on a mix of 60 forward primers for TCR Vbeta segments and 13 reverse primers for TCR Jbeta segments. Not all clones reach the TCRdb copy of this immuneACCESS table, which keeps in-frame sequences only. Checked studies attribute under half of the gap to unresolved V genes and leave the rest unexplained. This sample has approximately 120,000 clones in its table, and 70% to 80% of those were observed once. Approximately 2.5% of the sample comes from the top ten. The sequenced sample was PBMCs. These receptors originate from a female donor in good health and CMV-seronegative.

The chain couples TRBV18 to TRBJ1-1, with D unresolved. V lost 2 bases and J lost 2, with 9 bases in between. Germline V lookup: CDR1 KGHSH, CDR2 LQKENI. The CDR3 has 14 residues. CDR3 coding DNA: TGTGCCAGCTCACCAGGCAGTGCAAACACTGAAGCTTTCTTT. Encoded protein: CASSPGSANTEAFF.

This CDR3 reads CASSPGGKSEQYF. Here the CDR3 DNA reads TGTGCCAGCAGCCCCGGGGGGAAGAGCGAGCAGTACTTC. V gene TRBV7-8 combines with J gene TRBJ2-7; 7 nucleotides agree with TRBD2. The J segment lost 6 bases and the V segment lost 5 bases, leaving 7 bases of the junction unmatched. The CDR3 consists of 13 residues. CDR1 SGHVS and CDR2 FQNEAQ come from the germline V gene.

This clone was counted a single time. The V and J genes are TRBV5-1 and TRBJ1-6; possibly TRBD1 for D (6 bases). V was cut by 4 bases and J by 7 bases, with 15 bases left in between. CDR1 and CDR2 (germline): SGHRS, YFSETQ. CDR3 length equals 15 residues. CDR3 protein: CASSPETGRNSPLHF. The CDR3 bases are TGCGCCAGCAGCCCCGAGACAGGCCGCAATTCACCCCTCCACTTT. Using reference TRBV5-1 and TRBJ1-6 for the parts outside the CDR3, the full variable domain is KAGVTQTPRYLIKTRGQQVTLSCSPISGHRSVSWYQQTPGQGLQFLFEYFSETQRNKGNFPGRFSGRQFSNSRSEMNVSTLELGDSALYLCASSPETGRNSPLHFGNGTRLTVT.

The rearrangement joins TRBV6-1 to TRBJ1-5; 9 bases fit TRBD1. CDR1 is MNHNS, CDR2 SASEGT, per germline. This CDR3 comprises 16 residues. V was pared by 3 bases and J by 4 bases, with 7 bases of the junction left unmatched. The CDR3 bases are TGTGCCAGCAGTGATCCCCGGACAGGGGCGAATCAGCCCCAGCATTTT. It is translated as CASSDPRTGANQPQHF.

This rearrangement joins TRBV10-1 to TRBJ1-6; 7 positions match TRBD1. Per germline, CDR1 WNHNN and CDR2 SYGVQD (reference sequence). The CDR3 is made up of 15 amino acids. J was trimmed by 8 bases and V by 2 bases; bases with no gene match: 6. The CDR3 spells CASSEGTAMDSPLHF. The DNA of the CDR3 is TGCGCCAGCAGTGAGGGGACAGCCATGGATTCACCCCTCCACTTT.

The V and J genes are TRBV27 and TRBJ1-3; D gene ambiguous. CDR1 and CDR2 (germline): MNHEY, SMNVEV (reference sequence). V lost 2 bases to trimming and J lost 3 bases, with 11 bases between them. The CDR3 is 15 residues long. The CDR3 coding sequence is TGTGCCAGCAGTTTAACTCCGGGGTTTGGAAACACCATATATTTT. This encodes CASSLTPGFGNTIYF.

The chain combines TRBV27 with TRBJ1-2; D is possibly TRBD1 (5 bases). Trimming took 0 bases from V and 7 from J, leaving 15 bases between them. Looked up from germline, CDR1 is MNHEY and CDR2 is SMNVEV (reference sequence). The CDR3 sequence is 15 residues long. The CDR3 bases are TGTGCCAGCAGTTTATCACGGATGGGGGGGGGTGGCTACACCTTC. Translating it yields CASSLSRMGGGGYTF.

DNA for the CDR3: TGCGCCAGCAGCCCCGATCGGGGAGGAAGGGACACCATATATTTT. Protein product: CASSPDRGGRDTIYF. V usage is TRBV4-3 and J usage is TRBJ1-3, with unresolved D. Germline loops: CDR1 LGHNA, CDR2 YSLEER. This CDR3 is built from 15 residues. V dropped 4 bases and J dropped 8 bases, with 18 bases sitting between them.

CDR3 in amino acids: CASSLAGGGELFF. DNA of the CDR3: TGTGCCAGCAGCTTGGCCGGGGGCGGGGAGCTGTTTTTT. The chain is built from TRBV5-6 and TRBJ2-2, with a tentative D call TRBD2 (6 bases). V lost 0 bases to trimming and J lost 7 bases, with 7 bases between them. The length of the CDR3 is 13 residues. Germline assignment: CDR1 SGHDT and CDR2 YYEEEE.

This chain links TRBV9 with TRBJ2-2, with D unclear. From germline, CDR1 is SGDLS and CDR2 YYNGEE. Between the trimmed V and J ends, which lost 8 bases and 1 base, there was a span of 9 bases. CDR3 size: 13 residues. CDR3 in DNA: TGTGCCAGGGCAACAGAGAACACCGGGGAGCTGTTTTTT. Translating it yields CARATENTGELFF.

CDR3 sequence (DNA): TGTGCCAGCAGTCCAGCGGGGGGGCGTAATGAGCAGTTCTTC. This sequence encodes CASSPAGGRNEQFF. The V call is TRBV2, the J call TRBJ2-1, with TRBD2 matching 10 bases. V lost 5 bases, J lost 7 bases, and 5 bases stayed unmatched. CDR3 size: 14 residues. Germline values: CDR1 SNHLY, CDR2 FYNNEI.

This rearrangement joins TRBV7-2 to TRBJ1-5, with D uncertain. V was shortened by 6 bases and J by 7 bases, with 13 bases between the two germline ends. CDR1 is SGHTA, CDR2 FQGNSA, per germline. The CDR3 totals 13 residues. The DNA for the CDR3 is TGTGCCAGCAGTCCTCAAGGCGGGCAGCCCCAGCATTTT. Translation gives CASSPQGGQPQHF.

This clone was picked up a small number of times. V gene TRBV4-3 combines with J gene TRBJ1-3, with D perhaps TRBD1 (6 bases). V lost 2 bases and J lost 0, with 8 bases in between. The CDR3 runs to 15 residues. Germline loops: CDR1 LGHNA, CDR2 YSLEER. The DNA of the CDR3 is TGCGCCAGCAGCCAACTGACAGGCTCTGGAAACACCATATATTTT. As protein: CASSQLTGSGNTIYF.

J is TRBJ2-7 and V is TRBV10-2; possible D gene TRBD1, 8 bases. V was shortened by 10 bases and J by 6 bases, with 19 bases between the two germline ends. The CDR3 covers 13 residues. Germline CDR1 is WSHSY and CDR2 is SAAADI. CDR3 in DNA: TGCGCCACCCAACAGGGGGGGGGCGGCGAGCAGTACTTC. As protein: CATQQGGGGEQYF.

This clone was detected once. The V call is TRBV14, the J call TRBJ2-2; TRBD1 might be the D (6 bases). Germline V CDR1 and CDR2: SGHDN, FVKESK. The germline V and J ends were trimmed by 4 bases and 2 bases, with 11 bases remaining between them. The CDR3 length is 15 residues. CDR3 bases: TGTGCCAGCAGCCTCCGACAGGCCAACACCGGGGAGCTGTTTTTT. Encoded protein: CASSLRQANTGELFF.

This sequence joins TRBV19 and TRBJ1-5; D is possibly TRBD1 (5 bases). The germline V and J ends were trimmed by 3 bases and 5 bases, with 14 bases remaining between them. CDR1 LNHDA and CDR2 SQIVND come from the germline V gene (reference sequence). The length of the CDR3 is 15 residues. CDR3 in amino acids: CASSIATEADQPQHF. The DNA of the CDR3 is TGTGCCAGTAGTATCGCGACAGAAGCAGATCAGCCCCAGCATTTT.

This chain joins TRBV25-1 and TRBJ2-7; D is possibly TRBD2 (6 bases). Trimming cost V 6 bases and J 0 bases, with 12 bases left between them. This CDR3 contains 14 residues. In germline, CDR1 is MGHDK, CDR2 SYGVNS. This chain's CDR3 is CASRGTADSYEQYF. The DNA of the CDR3 is TGTGCCAGCAGGGGGACTGCTGACTCCTACGAGCAGTACTTC.

DNA for the CDR3: TGTGCCAGCAGCCGCACTAGAGCGGGTTACAATGAGCAGTTCTTC. Translation gives CASSRTRAGYNEQFF. The rearrangement joins TRBV7-9 to TRBJ2-1, with TRBD2 as a possible D gene (6 bases). The CDR3 spans 15 residues. Looked up from germline, CDR1 is SEHNR and CDR2 is FQNEAQ (reference sequence). Trimming took off 5 bases at V and 4 bases at J, with 15 bases between the two ends. Looking up the rest from reference TRBV7-9 and TRBJ2-1 gives the full variable domain: DTGVSQNPRHKITKRGQNVTFRCDPISEHNRLYWYRQTLGQGPEFLTYFQNEAQLEKSRLLSDRFSAERPKGSFSTLEIQRTEQGDSAMYLCASSRTRAGYNEQFFGPGTRLTVL.

The CDR3 loop is CASSLAEASPLHF. In DNA, the CDR3 is TGCGCCAGCAGCTTGGCGGAGGCATCACCCCTCCACTTT. The rearrangement joins TRBV5-1 to TRBJ1-6; D remains ambiguous. From germline, CDR1 is SGHRS and CDR2 YFSETQ. The CDR3 consists of 13 residues. Trimming cost V 0 bases and J 10 bases, with 8 bases left between them.